A selection of T cell receptor beta chains follows, all from one sample in a study of beta chain features in type 1 diabetes. TCRdb's copy holds only in-frame clones and misses some; the assay was immunoSEQ multiplex PCR. In the table there are hundreds of thousands of clones, 11% to 15% of which are singletons. The sample taken for sequencing was central memory CD4+ T cells from blood. These TCRs come from a man younger than 40 in good health. The conserved cysteine and the conserved F or W are not part of the CDR3 here. The order of the fields is V gene, CDR3 protein.

v_call: TRBV18
cdr3_aa: ASSPPRTGGGSGNTIY

v_call: TRBV27
cdr3_aa: ASTGGYT

v_call: TRBV5-1
cdr3_aa: ASSRGPGVGQPQH

v_call: TRBV2
cdr3_aa: ASSENSPLH

v_call: TRBV12-5
cdr3_aa: ASALTISSSYNEQF

v_call: TRBV27
cdr3_aa: ASSSGLWVKDGYT

v_call: TRBV5-4
cdr3_aa: ASSQGPMNYNEQF

v_call: TRBV29-1
cdr3_aa: SVKGGQVNYGYT

v_call: TRBV20-1
cdr3_aa: SHSQGNEAF

v_call: TRBV19
cdr3_aa: ASSPARLGTDTQY

v_call: TRBV2
cdr3_aa: ASSGTGSQSNTGELF

v_call: TRBV7-2
cdr3_aa: ASSLVARQDKNIQY

v_call: TRBV18
cdr3_aa: ASARQGQGTGELF

v_call: TRBV4-1
cdr3_aa: ASSQDSGSSYNSPLH

v_call: TRBV7-9
cdr3_aa: ASSLEDSQGAF

v_call: TRBV27
cdr3_aa: ASSFFGMGNSPLH

v_call: TRBV14
cdr3_aa: ASSRGTGDNYGYT

v_call: TRBV5-4
cdr3_aa: ASSPGQGAYGYT

v_call: TRBV11-3
cdr3_aa: ASSLGSGEETQY

v_call: TRBV27
cdr3_aa: ASSLSAVADYGYT

v_call: TRBV19
cdr3_aa: ASSGDPPRADTQY

v_call: TRBV6-1
cdr3_aa: ASTPGGPVTDTQY

v_call: TRBV6-6
cdr3_aa: ASSYLQGSSPLH

v_call: TRBV2
cdr3_aa: ASRPGLAYTGELF